This T cell receptor (beta chain) was identified in a study of blood T cells in healthy people across ages. This clonotype came up a few times. With a J-beta primer mix and a sample-barcoded 5' primer, a second PCR ran about 6 to 11 cycles. MiXCR, applied by TCRdb to the 5' RACE reads, yields one record per CDR3 protein. The sample has around 700,000 distinct CDR3 sequences; 25% are singletons. Germline loops: CDR1 MGHRA, CDR2 YSYEKL. The CDR3 contains 17 residues. The V segment lost 1 base and the J segment 4 bases; nucleotides outside the gene matches: 10. Another study also made use of these data, one on T cells of mothers and their children. From that study: cDNA was synthesized from all extracted RNA at about 1.4 ug per reaction. With the M1S primer of the second PCR, sample barcodes and 2-4 random nucleotides were added. Related mother-child pairs shared slightly more overlap than unrelated pairs, but the difference was non-significant.

The TCR was taken from a boy aged 10-17 years in good health. The sample consisted of blood. The chain recombines TRBV4-1 with TRBJ2-1; TRBD2 aligns across 7 bases. In DNA form, the CDR3 reads TGCGCCAGCAGCCAAGTCGATATGGGACTAATATACAATGAGCAGTTCTTC. Residues: CASSQVDMGLIYNEQFF.